Shown below are 28 T cell receptor beta chains from a single sample sequenced in a study of molecular identifiers for immune sequencing clone quantification. TCRdb used MiXCR to reprocess the PCR reads, holding one entry per CDR3 protein. This sample carries approximately 97,000 distinct CDR3 sequences, about 35% of them seen once, and the ten largest clones take roughly 9.3%. What was sequenced was naive CD8+ T cells from blood, with Jurkat cell RNA spiked in. Described subset: FACS-sorted CD8+CD4-CCR7+CD45RA+ naive T cells. These TCRs come from a human donor in good health. Some libraries in this study had Jurkat cell RNA spiked in.

This clonotype was detected a few times. V is TRBV9 and J is TRBJ2-1, with 7 bases lining up with TRBD2. J lost 4 bases, V lost 4 bases, and 8 bases had no gene match. The CDR3 sequence is 15 residues long. From germline, CDR1 is SGDLS and CDR2 YYNGEE. The CDR3 loop reads CASSPRLALYNEQFF. The CDR3 coding sequence is TGTGCCAGCAGCCCCCGACTAGCCCTTTACAATGAGCAGTTCTTC. The full variable domain, with the rest looked up from reference TRBV9 and TRBJ2-1, is DSGVTQTPKHLITATGQRVTLRCSPRSGDLSVYWYQQSLDQGLQFLIQYYNGEERAKGNILERFSAQQFPDLHSELNLSSLELGDSALYFCASSPRLALYNEQFFGPGTRLTVL.

This clonotype has a handful of counts. V and J are TRBV12-3 or TRBV12-4 and TRBJ1-1; a possible D gene is TRBD1 (6 bases). The CDR3 runs to 13 residues. V lost 4 bases and J lost 11, with 17 bases in between. The CDR3 DNA sequence: TGTGCCAGCAGTTCTGCAGGGGCGACAATGGCTTTCTTT. The encoded protein is CASSSAGATMAFF.

As concerns this clonotype: The CDR3 does not end in the conserved phenylalanine or tryptophan, so this is likely a read error. The chain combines TRBV9 with TRBJ2-7; D may be TRBD1 or TRBD2 (5 bases each). V gave up 3 bases and J gave up 0 bases, with 13 bases separating them. This CDR3 is built from 15 residues. Per germline, CDR1 SGDLS and CDR2 YYNGEE. CDR3 amino acids: CASSAGQGVSYEQYI. The CDR3 region has the DNA TGTGCCAGCAGCGCAGGCCAGGGAGTCTCCTACGAGCAGTACATC.

This clonotype was observed a few times. The DNA of the CDR3 is TGTGCCAGCAGCTTAGGCCTAAGCGGGAGGAGGGAGACCCAGTACTTC. This gives the protein CASSLGLSGRRETQYF. The V gene is TRBV13, the J gene TRBJ2-5; 9 bases agree with TRBD2. Per germline, CDR1 PRHDT and CDR2 FYEKMQ (reference sequence). The CDR3 loop spans 16 amino acids. V lost 0 bases and J lost 5; bases outside the gene matches: 7.

Comment on this clonotype: A read error may produce the germline difference seen at one junction end. The J gene is TRBJ2-5, the V gene TRBV27, with D hard to call. Germline V gene data show CDR1 as MNHEY and CDR2 as SMNVEV (reference sequence). The CDR3 is made up of 11 amino acids. CDR3 in DNA: TGTGCCAGCAGTTTAGGAGAGACCCAGTCCTTC. It codes for CASSLGETQSF.

This chain joins TRBV6-5 and TRBJ1-5, with a possible D match to TRBD1 (6 bases). V shed 5 bases and J shed 5 bases, with 13 bases lying between them. The CDR3 extends over 14 amino acids. Germline values: CDR1 MNHEY, CDR2 SVGAGI. CDR3 DNA sequence: TGTGCCAGCAGTGACCAGGGGCCCCATCAGCCCCAGCATTTT. It specifies CASSDQGPHQPQHF.

V gene TRBV27 combines with J gene TRBJ2-3; TRBD2 aligns across 7 bases. This CDR3 spans 16 amino acids. Germline V lookup: CDR1 MNHEY, CDR2 SMNVEV (reference sequence). With 6 bases clipped from V and 5 bases from J, the junction kept 14 bases outside the gene matches. Here the CDR3 DNA reads TGTGCCAGCAGCCCTTCACCGGGACTACCTTTAGATACGCAGTATTTT. The encoded protein is CASSPSPGLPLDTQYF.

The table lists this clonotype with many counts. The J gene is TRBJ2-7, the V gene TRBV7-8, with D maybe TRBD2 (6 bases). The ends were cut back, 3 bases at V and 3 bases at J, with 15 bases in the middle. In germline, CDR1 is SGHVS, CDR2 FQNEAQ. CDR3 size: 15 residues. CDR3 sequence: CASSLSGTGLYEQYF. The CDR3 DNA reads TGTGCCAGCAGCTTGTCCGGGACTGGTCTCTACGAGCAGTACTTC.

On this clonotype itself: One junction end disagrees with the germline gene, perhaps due to a read error. The genes are TRBV20-1 and TRBJ1-1; no clear D. Germline CDR1 reads DFQATT; CDR2 reads SNEGSKA (reference sequence). CDR3 length equals 14 residues. The CDR3 DNA is TGCAGTGCTAGAGATCATGGAAGGAACACTGAAGCTCTCTTT. Amino acids: CSARDHGRNTEALF.

The rearrangement links TRBV12-3 or TRBV12-4 to TRBJ1-6, with 7 nucleotides matching TRBD1. The CDR3 runs to 14 residues. With 6 bases clipped from V and 7 bases from J, the junction kept 6 bases outside the gene matches. The CDR3 here is CASSSTGLNSPLHF. CDR3 bases: TGTGCCAGCAGCTCGACAGGGTTGAATTCACCCCTCCACTTT.

Concerning this clonotype: A clone one base away is much larger, so this may be a read error. This rearrangement joins TRBV28 to TRBJ2-5; TRBD2 aligns across 8 bases. This CDR3 has 12 residues. The germline CDR1 and CDR2 sequences are MDHEN and SYDVKM. The CDR3 DNA is TGTGCCACCCGGGGGGGCCAAGAGCCCCAGTACTTC. It specifies CATRGGQEPQYF.

This clonotype was seen ten or more times. CDR3 nucleotide sequence: TGTGCCAGCAGCTTAGCCTTCCCGAGCAATTACAGGACTACTGAAGCTTTCTTT. The encoded protein is CASSLAFPSNYRTTEAFF. The chain joins TRBV7-6 to TRBJ1-1; a weak D match, TRBD1 (5 bases). Looked up from germline, CDR1 is SGHVS and CDR2 is FNYEAQ. Trimming cost V 0 bases and J 5 bases, with 22 bases left between them. The CDR3 length is 18 residues.

Concerning this clonotype: Likely a read error: the CDR3 ends without its conserved phenylalanine or tryptophan. The CDR3 coding sequence is TGTGCCATCAGTGAGTCGGGGGGCTATCAGCCCCAGCATCTT. Amino acid sequence: CAISESGGYQPQHL. The chain couples TRBV10-3 to TRBJ1-5, with D possibly being TRBD1 (6 bases). Per germline, CDR1 ENHRY and CDR2 SYGVKD. This CDR3 has 14 residues. The ends were cut back, 0 bases at V and 5 bases at J, with 8 bases in the middle.

This clonotype has a count of ten or more. This chain uses TRBV7-6 with TRBJ2-7, with 7 bases that match TRBD2. CDR3 length equals 14 residues. The ends lost 1 base at V and 3 bases at J; junction bases unmatched: 3. The germline CDR1 and CDR2 sequences are SGHVS and FNYEAQ. The CDR3 sequence: CASSLEPSGYEQYF. CDR3 DNA: TGTGCCAGCAGCTTAGAGCCTAGCGGCTACGAGCAGTACTTC.

The V gene is TRBV29-1, the J gene TRBJ1-1; D gene ambiguous. The CDR3 consists of 11 residues. The germline gives CDR1 SQVTM, CDR2 ANQGSEA. V was trimmed by 3 bases and J by 2 bases, leaving 4 bases between them. The CDR3 coding sequence is TGCAGCGTTGACAGCAACACTGAAGCTTTCTTT. It codes for CSVDSNTEAFF.

CDR3 DNA sequence: TGTGCCAGCAGCCCCACGGGGTCGTCCGGCTACACCTTC. This gives the protein CASSPTGSSGYTF. V usage is TRBV7-9 and J usage is TRBJ1-2; the D is unclear. Germline CDR1 and CDR2: SEHNR and FQNEAQ (reference sequence). The CDR3 runs to 13 residues. Deletions cut 5 bases from V and 8 bases from J, with 15 bases between.

Remarks on this clonotype: With a much larger clone just one base away, this may be a read error. The V and J genes are TRBV4-3 and TRBJ2-7, with 7 bases matching TRBD2. The germline V gene encodes CDR1 LGHNA and CDR2 YSLEER. This CDR3 is 14 amino acids long. Trimming removed 4 bases from V and 6 bases from J; junction bases left unmatched: 9. The CDR3: CASSRLLAAGEQYF. The CDR3 DNA is TGCGCCAGCAGCCGTCTTCTAGCGGCGGGCGAGCAGTACTTC.

The chain uses TRBV29-1 and TRBJ2-7; a weak D match, TRBD2 (6 bases). The CDR3 covers 11 residues. V was trimmed by 4 bases and J by 4 bases, leaving 8 bases between them. In germline, CDR1 is SQVTM, CDR2 ANQGSEA. CDR3 nucleotides: TGCAGCGTTGCGGGGACTTACGAGCAGTACTTC. This gives the protein CSVAGTYEQYF.

This clonotype is judged medium-sized. The gene calls are TRBV7-8 and TRBJ1-2, with TRBD1 matching 8 bases. The CDR3 has 16 amino acids. J was trimmed by 4 bases and V by 6 bases; bases with no gene match: 13. Germline CDR1 reads SGHVS; CDR2 reads FQNEAQ. The CDR3 region has the DNA TGTGCCAGCAGTCCAGGGGGCTTGTTCAGTCCCTATGGCTACACCTTC. Amino acids: CASSPGGLFSPYGYTF.

As concerns this clonotype: The conserved phenylalanine or tryptophan is not found at the CDR3 terminus, so this likely reflects a read error. The rearrangement links TRBV7-6 to TRBJ2-7; D might be TRBD2 (6 bases). Per germline, CDR1 SGHVS and CDR2 FNYEAQ. The CDR3 sequence is 15 residues long. The ends were cut back, 1 base at V and 6 bases at J, with 16 bases in the middle. The CDR3 DNA reads TGTGCCAGCAGCTTAGAGGGCGGGATTAACGCCGAGCAGTACCTC. Its protein product is CASSLEGGINAEQYL.

This clonotype was picked up many times. The J gene is TRBJ1-2, the V gene TRBV6-5; D not certain. Trimming left V 3 bases short and J 3 bases short, with 8 bases between. This CDR3 region has 13 residues. CDR1 is MNHEY, CDR2 SVGAGI, per germline. The CDR3 sequence is CASSYAGDYGYTF. The CDR3 region has the DNA TGTGCCAGCAGTTATGCGGGAGACTATGGCTACACCTTC.

The chain recombines TRBV9 with TRBJ2-3; possible D gene TRBD1, 6 bases. Trimming took off 3 bases at V and 1 base at J, with 12 bases between the two ends. CDR3 length: 15 residues. The germline V gene has CDR1 SGDLS and CDR2 YYNGEE. The DNA of the CDR3 is TGTGCCAGCAGCGCCCCGGGACATCGCACAGATACGCAGTATTTT. Protein sequence: CASSAPGHRTDTQYF.

This clonotype was recorded a few times. This rearrangement joins TRBV7-9 to TRBJ2-7, with D perhaps matching TRBD1 or TRBD2 (5 bases each). This CDR3 has 14 residues. Trimming removed 4 bases at V and 1 base at J, with 11 bases between. Germline-derived CDR1 and CDR2 are SEHNR and FQNEAQ (reference sequence). CDR3 region: CASSSRDASYEQYF. CDR3 DNA sequence: TGTGCCAGCAGCTCCAGGGACGCTTCCTACGAGCAGTACTTC.

As for this clonotype: Given a much more abundant clone one base away, this may be a read error. CDR3 nucleotides: TGTGCCAGCCGGGACAGGGGAAGAGATACGCAGTATTTT. It encodes CASRDRGRDTQYF. V and J are TRBV6-6 and TRBJ2-3, with 10 bases aligning to TRBD1. V gave up 8 bases and J gave up 5 bases; unmatched junction bases: 4. The CDR3 length is 13 residues. CDR1 MNHNY and CDR2 SVGAGI come from the germline V gene (reference sequence).

The CDR3: CASSEGMYEQYF. CDR3 DNA sequence: TGTGCCAGCAGCGAAGGGATGTACGAGCAGTACTTC. V gene TRBV7-9 combines with J gene TRBJ2-7; D is unclear. This CDR3 has 12 residues. V lost 5 bases to trimming and J lost 4 bases, with 9 bases between them. Germline V gene lookup returns CDR1 SEHNR and CDR2 FQNEAQ (reference sequence).

This clonotype was seen a few times. The gene calls are TRBV10-2 and TRBJ2-3; 12 bases line up with TRBD2. The ends lost 6 bases at V and 4 bases at J; junction bases unmatched: 8. The CDR3 has 16 residues. Looked up from germline, CDR1 is WSHSY and CDR2 is SAAADI. The CDR3 here is CASSTRTSGTSDTQYF. The CDR3, as DNA: TGCGCCAGCAGCACCCGGACTAGCGGGACATCAGATACGCAGTATTTT.

Concerning this clonotype: A much more abundant neighbour one base away suggests this may be a read error. The chain is built from TRBV4-2 and TRBJ1-1; D unclear. The CDR3 is 15 residues long. Trimming took off 3 bases at V and 2 bases at J, with 13 bases between the two ends. Germline-derived CDR1 and CDR2 are LGHNA and YNFKEQ. As DNA, the CDR3 is TGTGCCAGCAGCCACGCCCCGGGCCCCAACACTGAAGCTTTCTTT. Translated, it gives CASSHAPGPNTEAFF.

This clonotype was observed a handful of times. The gene calls are TRBV12-3 or TRBV12-4 and TRBJ2-3; unclear D gene. V lost 5 bases, J lost 3 bases, and 15 bases lay in between. The CDR3 runs 15 residues. CDR3 nucleotides: TGTGCCAGCAGTGTCCGCCCCCGAGAGACAGATACGCAGTATTTT. Translated, it gives CASSVRPRETDTQYF.